The 32 T cell receptor beta chains reported below all come from one sample, sequenced in a study of PD-1 blockade in mismatch repair-deficient tumors. TCRdb's table, derived via immunoSEQ multiplex PCR, lists solely in-frame clones and lacks some. The table has 100,000 to 150,000 clones, more than 70% seen once. Sequenced here: peripheral blood, sampled just over 70 weeks after starting pembrolizumab. These receptors came from an adult with mismatch repair-deficient cancer.

V gene TRBV6-1 combines with J gene TRBJ1-5; D gene unclear. Trimming shortened V by 2 bases and J by 0 bases, and 11 bases separated the two germline ends. This CDR3 is 16 amino acids long. Germline V lookup: CDR1 MNHNS, CDR2 SASEGT. CDR3: CASSELRQYSNQPQHF. CDR3 coding DNA: TGTGCCAGCAGTGAACTTCGGCAGTATAGCAATCAGCCCCAGCATTTT.

The table lists this clone with a few counts. The chain employs TRBV6-5 and TRBJ2-7, with 7 nucleotides matching TRBD1. Germline loops: CDR1 MNHEY, CDR2 SVGAGI. CDR3 length: 13 amino acids. V lost 6 bases, J lost 3 bases, and 5 bases stayed unmatched. In nucleotides, the CDR3 is TGTGCCAGCAGCCCTGGGACAGTCTACGAGCAGTACTTC. Translated: CASSPGTVYEQYF.

The chain carries TRBV10-3 and TRBJ1-2; a possible D gene is TRBD1 (5 bases). Germline CDR1 and CDR2: ENHRY and SYGVKD. There are 11 residues in the CDR3. V was shortened by 8 bases and J by 8 bases, with 12 bases between the two germline ends. This CDR3 is CAIQGPGGYTF. In DNA, the CDR3 is TGTGCCATCCAGGGCCCGGGAGGCTACACCTTC.

The CDR3 here is CASSLSPLNEQFF. DNA for the CDR3: TGTGCCAGCAGTTTAAGCCCTCTCAATGAGCAGTTCTTC. The chain joins TRBV28 to TRBJ2-1, with D hard to call. V was trimmed by 2 bases and J by 6 bases, leaving 8 bases between them. The CDR3 spans 13 residues. Germline lookup yields CDR1 MDHEN and CDR2 SYDVKM.

The rearrangement joins TRBV6-5 to TRBJ2-7, with D unclear. This CDR3 region has 15 residues. The V end was cut by 0 bases, the J end by 7 bases, with 16 bases between. Germline lookup yields CDR1 MNHEY and CDR2 SVGAGI. In nucleotides, the CDR3 is TGTGCCAGCAGTTACTCGAGATCGTTACTTAAAGAGCAGTACTTC. It translates to CASSYSRSLLKEQYF.

The chain employs TRBV27 and TRBJ2-1, with D unresolved. CDR1 is MNHEY and CDR2 is SMNVEV in the germline V gene (reference sequence). The CDR3 extends over 14 amino acids. The ends were cut back, 1 base at V and 10 bases at J, with 14 bases in the middle. In DNA, the CDR3 is TGTGCCAGCAGTTTATGGGGAACTCGCTTGGAGCAGTTCTTC. Its translation is CASSLWGTRLEQFF.

V and J are TRBV5-6 and TRBJ2-6; a possible D gene is TRBD1 (6 bases). The CDR3 runs 16 residues. CDR1 and CDR2 from the germline V gene are SGHDT and YYEEEE. Trimming took off 5 bases at V and 2 bases at J, with 14 bases between the two ends. The CDR3 DNA reads TGTGCCAGCAGGGAACCGACAGGTGCTGGGGCCAACGTCCTGACTTTC. Translating gives CASREPTGAGANVLTF.

The CDR3 bases are TGTGCTAGTGGTTTGGCCAGTCGCTTTTTCAATGAGCAGTTCTTC. Translating gives CASGLASRFFNEQFF. This chain connects TRBV12-5 to TRBJ2-1; no firm D call. CDR1 is LGHNT and CDR2 is FRNRAP in the germline V gene. This CDR3 contains 15 residues. V dropped 1 base and J dropped 6 bases, with 13 bases sitting between them.

The chain uses TRBV28 and TRBJ2-7, with TRBD2 identical over 8 bases. The germline V gene has CDR1 MDHEN and CDR2 SYDVKM. With 3 bases clipped from V and 5 bases from J, the junction kept 15 bases outside the gene matches. CDR3 length: 17 residues. The DNA of the CDR3 is TGTGCCAGCAGTTTCACCCTTCCGGCGGGAGGAATACACGAGCAGTACTTC. Residues: CASSFTLPAGGIHEQYF.

The rearrangement uses TRBV7-1 and TRBJ2-6; D is perhaps TRBD1 (5 bases). TRBV7-1 is an open reading frame, and its role is uncertain. The CDR3 consists of 18 residues. The V gene lost 5 bases and the J gene lost 5 bases, with 22 bases spanning the gap. This CDR3 is CASSISQRGQSRANVLTF. CDR3 DNA: TGTGCCAGCAGCATTTCGCAACGAGGACAAAGTCGGGCCAACGTCCTGACTTTC.

A few counts support this clone. This chain uses TRBV7-2 with TRBJ1-2; TRBD1 might be the D (5 bases). The CDR3 extends over 13 amino acids. V dropped 0 bases and J dropped 4 bases, with 6 bases sitting between them. Germline CDR1 and CDR2: SGHTA and FQGNSA. CDR3 in amino acids: CASSLAGAYGYTF. Written as DNA, the CDR3 is TGTGCCAGCAGCTTAGCAGGGGCCTATGGCTACACCTTC.

The V and J genes are TRBV4-1 and TRBJ2-3, with unresolved D. Trimming removed 0 bases at V and 5 bases at J, with 9 bases between. Looked up from germline, CDR1 is MGHRA and CDR2 is YSYEKL. The CDR3 has 14 residues. The DNA for the CDR3 is TGCGCCAGCAGCCAAGACGGTGGGATAGATACGCAGTATTTT. This sequence encodes CASSQDGGIDTQYF.

The rearrangement uses TRBV5-6 and TRBJ2-7, with TRBD1 identical over 7 bases. The CDR3 consists of 15 residues. J was trimmed by 3 bases and V by 4 bases; bases with no gene match: 10. Looked up from germline, CDR1 is SGHDT and CDR2 is YYEEEE. The CDR3: CASSETGISIYEQYF. CDR3 in DNA: TGTGCCAGCAGCGAGACAGGGATAAGCATCTACGAGCAGTACTTC.

The chain recombines TRBV11-2 with TRBJ2-7; 8 positions agree with TRBD2. The CDR3 loop spans 15 amino acids. Germline CDR1 reads SGHAT; CDR2 reads FQNNGV. V was clipped by 1 base and J by 7 bases; unmatched bases: 9. The chain's CDR3 is CASSLVGSGIAEQYF. DNA for the CDR3: TGTGCCAGCAGCTTAGTAGGTAGCGGGATTGCGGAGCAGTACTTC.

This chain links TRBV21-1 with TRBJ2-3; TRBD1 reflects the table's D call only, with no check against the DNA. TRBV21-1 is noted as a pseudogene. The CDR3 has 18 residues. This CDR3 reads CASSKSEPVAYRGDTQYF. In DNA form, the CDR3 reads TGTGCCAGCAGCAAATCGGAGCCCGTTGCTTACAGGGGAGATACGCAGTATTTT.

The chain joins TRBV7-2 to TRBJ1-5; D uncertain. There are 17 residues in the CDR3. V was trimmed by 1 base and J by 0 bases, leaving 13 bases between them. Germline CDR1 and CDR2: SGHTA and FQGNSA. The CDR3 bases are TGTGCCAGCAGCTTAGTCCCGGATTCCTATAGCAATCAGCCCCAGCATTTT. It codes for CASSLVPDSYSNQPQHF. The full variable domain, with the rest looked up from reference TRBV7-2 and TRBJ1-5, is GAGVSQSPSNKVTEKGKDVELRCDPISGHTALYWYRQSLGQGLEFLIYFQGNSAPDKSGLPSDRFSAERTGGSVSTLTIQRTQQEDSAVYLCASSLVPDSYSNQPQHFGDGTRLSIL.

The V call is TRBV5-4, the J call TRBJ2-6, with D uncertain. Germline assignment: CDR1 SGHNT and CDR2 YYREEE (reference sequence). Between the trimmed V and J ends, which lost 3 bases and 4 bases, there was a span of 5 bases. This CDR3 region has 13 residues. CDR3 nucleotides: TGTGCCAGCAGCTCCGCCGGGGCCAACGTCCTGACTTTC. It codes for CASSSAGANVLTF.

The CDR3 region is CASSEFLAGTYNEQFF. For the CDR3, the DNA is TGTGCCAGCAGTGAATTTTTAGCGGGAACATACAATGAGCAGTTCTTC. The chain carries TRBV25-1 and TRBJ2-1; 8 bases agree with TRBD2. Germline V gene lookup returns CDR1 MGHDK and CDR2 SYGVNS. The CDR3 runs 16 residues. J lost 4 bases, V lost 1 base, and 6 bases had no gene match.

V and J are TRBV7-6 and TRBJ1-5, with no clear D. Germline V gene sequence: CDR1 SGHVS, CDR2 FNYEAQ. The CDR3 is made up of 15 amino acids. V was trimmed by 5 bases and J by 0 bases, leaving 11 bases between them. The CDR3 spells CASSPTSSSNQPQHF. CDR3 coding DNA: TGTGCCAGCAGCCCGACCAGTTCTAGCAATCAGCCCCAGCATTTT.

Concerning this clone: Other nucleotide sequences from this sample produce the same CDR3. CDR3 in DNA: TGCGCCAGCAGCTTGGGACAGGGGGCTTACAATGAGCAGTTCTTC. This encodes CASSLGQGAYNEQFF. The J gene is TRBJ2-1, the V gene TRBV5-1; 10 bases line up with TRBD1. Germline V lookup: CDR1 SGHRS, CDR2 YFSETQ. The CDR3 is 15 amino acids. The V gene end was trimmed by 0 bases and the J gene end by 4 bases; junction bases not matched to a gene: 1.

V gene TRBV11-2 combines with J gene TRBJ2-7; possible D gene TRBD1, 6 bases. Germline V lookup: CDR1 SGHAT, CDR2 FQNNGV. The CDR3 covers 16 residues. Trimming stripped 1 base from V and 3 bases from J, with 16 bases between. In DNA form, the CDR3 reads TGTGCCAGCAGCTTAGGCTTAGGGGGTTTGGACTACGAGCAGTACTTC. Its protein is CASSLGLGGLDYEQYF.

The genes are TRBV9 and TRBJ2-7; 7 bases are shared with TRBD1. This CDR3 has 17 amino acids. V was clipped by 0 bases and J by 6 bases; unmatched bases: 15. Germline V gene sequence: CDR1 SGDLS, CDR2 YYNGEE. CDR3 protein: CASSVGGLGGDRGEQYF. In DNA, the CDR3 is TGTGCCAGCAGCGTAGGAGGGTTAGGGGGCGATCGGGGCGAGCAGTACTTC.

J is TRBJ1-1 and V is TRBV4-1; D may be TRBD1 (5 bases). The V and J ends lost 0 bases and 5 bases respectively, with 13 bases between them. Looked up from germline, CDR1 is MGHRA and CDR2 is YSYEKL. The CDR3 runs 15 residues. Here the CDR3 reads CASSQEGSDITEAFF. CDR3 DNA: TGCGCCAGCAGCCAAGAGGGTTCGGACATAACTGAAGCTTTCTTT.

The CDR3 is CASSLALWTSGRDEQFF. In DNA, the CDR3 is TGTGCCAGCAGCTTGGCCCTCTGGACTAGCGGGAGAGATGAGCAGTTCTTC. The J gene is TRBJ2-1, the V gene TRBV5-6, with TRBD2 identical over 13 bases. Germline values: CDR1 SGHDT, CDR2 YYEEEE. This CDR3 comprises 17 residues. The junction had 8 bases not matched to a gene; V was cut back by 0 bases and J by 8 bases.

V and J are TRBV6-1 and TRBJ2-1; 10 positions agree with TRBD2. The ends lost 4 bases at V and 4 bases at J; junction bases unmatched: 7. The germline V gene encodes CDR1 MNHNS and CDR2 SASEGT. CDR3 length equals 16 residues. CDR3 amino acids: CASSAGLAALYNEQFF. The CDR3, as DNA: TGTGCCAGCAGTGCCGGACTAGCGGCCTTATACAATGAGCAGTTCTTC.

This clone was found once. The chain joins TRBV27 to TRBJ2-3; 11 positions match TRBD1. The V gene's germline CDR1 is MNHEY and CDR2 SMNVEV (reference sequence). With V trimmed by 5 bases and J by 4 bases, 5 bases remained unmatched. The CDR3 has 15 residues. The CDR3 is CASSTPGQGADTQYF. The CDR3 nucleotides are TGTGCCAGCAGTACTCCGGGACAGGGGGCAGATACGCAGTATTTT.

The chain links TRBV18 to TRBJ1-4, with TRBD1 as a possible D gene (5 bases). V lost 4 bases and J 0 bases, leaving 6 bases between the germline ends. Germline V gene lookup returns CDR1 KGHSH and CDR2 LQKENI. This CDR3 contains 14 residues. CDR3 nucleotides: TGTGCCAGCTCACAGACAGCAACTAATGAAAAACTGTTTTTT. Protein sequence: CASSQTATNEKLFF.

The chain has TRBV14 and TRBJ2-5; D is ambiguous. The CDR3 consists of 14 residues. V lost 0 bases to trimming and J lost 1 base, with 6 bases between them. Germline CDR1 SGHDN, CDR2 FVKESK. The CDR3: CASSQENIQETQYF. The DNA of the CDR3 is TGTGCCAGCAGCCAAGAAAACATCCAAGAGACCCAGTACTTC.

The rearrangement uses TRBV27 and TRBJ2-1; D remains ambiguous. Trimming took 1 base from V and 6 from J, leaving 7 bases between them. The CDR3 consists of 13 residues. The germline CDR1 and CDR2 sequences are MNHEY and SMNVEV (reference sequence). Written as DNA, the CDR3 is TGTGCCAGCAGTTTATATGTTGGCAATGAGCAGTTCTTC. The encoded protein is CASSLYVGNEQFF.

The V gene is TRBV4-1, the J gene TRBJ2-7; the match to TRBD2 covers 10 bases. The germline CDR1 and CDR2 sequences are MGHRA and YSYEKL. The CDR3 has 16 residues. Germline trimming cut 4 bases from V and 5 bases from J; bases unmatched to any gene: 11. The CDR3, as DNA: TGCGCCAGCAGCCCTCCTTCCAGCGGGAGGGTCCACGAGCAGTACTTC. Residues: CASSPPSSGRVHEQYF.

This clone was seen only once. This rearrangement joins TRBV6-5 to TRBJ2-2, with 8 bases identical to TRBD1. Germline V gene data show CDR1 as MNHEY and CDR2 as SVGAGI. This CDR3 has 15 amino acids. J was trimmed by 3 bases and V by 6 bases; bases with no gene match: 6. The CDR3 region has the DNA TGTGCCAGCAGGACAGGACAGGGTTACACCGGGGAGCTGTTTTTT. Its protein is CASRTGQGYTGELFF.

This clone was counted only a few times. The chain carries TRBV10-3 and TRBJ2-5, with D perhaps TRBD2 (7 bases). The CDR3 consists of 14 residues. CDR1 is ENHRY and CDR2 is SYGVKD in the germline V gene. This CDR3 is CASTPGAGEETQYF. In DNA, the CDR3 is TGTGCAAGCACACCAGGGGCGGGAGAAGAGACCCAGTACTTC.